This TCR beta chain was found in a study of a mutant IDH1 vaccine in newly diagnosed glioma. Measured with immunoSEQ multiplex PCR; TCRdb has only the in-frame clones, and not every one. The data hold 45,000 to 65,000 clones, with 65% to 85% observed a single time. With regard to this clone: Its specificity is not known.

Documented time point: baseline, week 1 (first vaccination visit). Treatment specified: pre-vaccination baseline after standard-of-care therapy. General study points: Immune responses arising from the vaccine appeared in about 93% of patients.

Per the germline V gene, CDR1 is KGHSH and CDR2 is LQKENI. Trimming cost V 2 bases and J 7 bases; bases outside gene matches: 4. CDR3 length equals 13 residues. V is TRBV18 and J is TRBJ1-2; 7 nucleotides agree with TRBD1. The receptor's source is a man aged 18 to 30 with glioma. The sample consisted of PBMCs, taken from a glioma patient treated with radiotherapy, temozolomide or both. CDR3 residues: CASSPDRAGGYTF. Here the CDR3 DNA reads TGTGCCAGCTCACCAGACAGGGCTGGTGGCTACACCTTC.